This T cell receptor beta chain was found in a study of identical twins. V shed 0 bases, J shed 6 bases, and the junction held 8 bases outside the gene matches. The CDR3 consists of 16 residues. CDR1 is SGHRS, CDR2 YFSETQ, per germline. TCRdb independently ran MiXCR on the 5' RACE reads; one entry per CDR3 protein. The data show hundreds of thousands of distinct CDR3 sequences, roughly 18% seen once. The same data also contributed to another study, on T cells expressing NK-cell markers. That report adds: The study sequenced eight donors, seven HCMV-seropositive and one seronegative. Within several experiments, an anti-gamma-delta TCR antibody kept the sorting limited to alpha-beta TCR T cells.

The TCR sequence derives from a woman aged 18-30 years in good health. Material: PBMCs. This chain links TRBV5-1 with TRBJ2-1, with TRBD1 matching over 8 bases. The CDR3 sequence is CASSLDGQGRLNEQFF. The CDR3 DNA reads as TGCGCCAGCAGCTTGGATGGACAGGGTCGGCTCAATGAGCAGTTCTTC.